One sample yielded the 18 T cell receptor beta chains listed below, sequenced in a study of blood T cell repertoires in COVID-19. Assay used: immunoSEQ multiplex PCR; TCRdb lists only in-frame clones, some missing. The data show 230,000 or so clones, roughly 82% seen once. The sample was peripheral blood. The receptors come from a woman aged 40-49 years who had recovered from COVID-19.

V is TRBV7-2 and J is TRBJ2-1; 7 bases line up with TRBD2. V trimming: 8 bases; J trimming: 2 bases; junction bases outside the gene matches: 6. There are 14 residues in the CDR3. Germline lookup yields CDR1 SGHTA and CDR2 FQGNSA. Here the CDR3 DNA reads TGTGCCAGCGCCCGACGGGGGGCCTACAATGAGCAGTTCTTC. Translating it yields CASARRGAYNEQFF.

V gene TRBV2 combines with J gene TRBJ1-4; D uncertain. The CDR3 is made up of 12 amino acids. Trimming took 6 bases from V and 6 from J, leaving 8 bases between them. CDR1 and CDR2 (germline): SNHLY, FYNNEI. The CDR3 sequence is CASSEDDEKLFF. The CDR3 region has the DNA TGTGCCAGCAGCGAGGATGATGAAAAACTGTTTTTT.

The chain has TRBV14 and TRBJ2-1; D perhaps matches TRBD2 (5 bases). The V gene lost 4 bases and the J gene lost 5 bases, with 9 bases spanning the gap. This CDR3 has 13 residues. Germline CDR1 and CDR2: SGHDN and FVKESK. The CDR3 region has the DNA TGTGCCAGCAGCCGAGGACTCAACAATGAGCAGTTCTTC. It codes for CASSRGLNNEQFF.

The chain employs TRBV18 and TRBJ2-1; 10 nucleotides agree with TRBD1. This CDR3 spans 15 amino acids. The V segment lost 6 bases and the J segment 3 bases; nucleotides outside the gene matches: 5. Germline values: CDR1 KGHSH, CDR2 LQKENI. CDR3 DNA sequence: TGTGCCAGCTCGCTCGGGACAGGGGTCTACAATGAGCAGTTCTTC. Protein: CASSLGTGVYNEQFF. The variable domain in full, with the rest retrieved from reference TRBV18 and TRBJ2-1, is NAGVMQNPRHLVRRRGQEARLRCSPMKGHSHVYWYRQLPEEGLKFMVYLQKENIIDESGMPKERFSAEFPKEGPSILRIQQVVRGDSAAYFCASSLGTGVYNEQFFGPGTRLTVL.

The sample holds one count of this clone. The chain uses TRBV28 and TRBJ2-4; 9 bases are shared with TRBD1. The CDR3 is 14 residues long. Germline V gene lookup returns CDR1 MDHEN and CDR2 SYDVKM. Losses at the gene ends were 5 bases for V and 8 bases for J; bases not matched to a gene: 7. Here the CDR3 reads CASSIPQGADIQYF. CDR3 sequence (DNA): TGTGCCAGCAGTATCCCACAGGGGGCTGACATTCAGTACTTC.

The J gene is TRBJ1-3, the V gene TRBV7-9; D gene unclear. Per germline, CDR1 SEHNR and CDR2 FQNEAQ (reference sequence). This CDR3 is 14 amino acids long. The V gene lost 3 bases and the J gene lost 2 bases, with 8 bases spanning the gap. The CDR3 DNA reads as TGTGCCAGCAGCTTGGGAGGAACTGGAAACACCATATATTTT. It translates to CASSLGGTGNTIYF.

CDR3 in DNA: TGTGCCAGCAGTTACCAAACACGGGGGTATAGCTATGGCTACACCTTC. This encodes CASSYQTRGYSYGYTF. J is TRBJ1-2 and V is TRBV6-5; possibly TRBD1 for D (5 bases). Deletions cut 2 bases from V and 4 bases from J, with 17 bases between. The germline CDR1 and CDR2 sequences are MNHEY and SVGAGI. The CDR3 has 16 residues.

The chain has TRBV19 and TRBJ2-1, with 9 bases matching TRBD1. The CDR3 is 16 amino acids. Germline trimming cut 6 bases from V and 3 bases from J; bases unmatched to any gene: 9. Germline V gives CDR1 LNHDA, CDR2 SQIVND (reference sequence). Written as DNA, the CDR3 is TGTGCCAGTAGAGGACAGGGGACAGGCCTCTACAATGAGCAGTTCTTC. It codes for CASRGQGTGLYNEQFF.

This sequence joins TRBV6-2 or TRBV6-3 and TRBJ1-6; 7 nucleotides align to TRBD1. The CDR3 spans 14 residues. The germline V gene has CDR1 MNHEY and CDR2 SVGEGT. J lost 7 bases, V lost 6 bases, and 6 bases had no gene match. The CDR3 here is CASSQGQANSPLHF. DNA of the CDR3: TGTGCCAGCAGCCAAGGACAGGCCAATTCACCCCTCCACTTT.

The chain is built from TRBV5-1 and TRBJ1-6; D not resolved. Germline assignment: CDR1 SGHRS and CDR2 YFSETQ. The CDR3 consists of 16 residues. Trimming left V 0 bases short and J 5 bases short, with 12 bases between. The CDR3 protein is CASSLAPEPNNSPLHF. The CDR3 DNA reads as TGCGCCAGCAGCTTGGCCCCGGAGCCGAATAATTCACCCCTCCACTTT.

The chain is built from TRBV7-2 and TRBJ1-5; possibly TRBD1 for D (6 bases). With 1 base removed from V and 2 bases from J, the gap between germline ends came to 9 bases. The CDR3 has 15 amino acids. CDR1 is SGHTA and CDR2 is FQGNSA in the germline V gene. CDR3 region: CASSLGQARNQPQHF. The CDR3 DNA is TGTGCCAGCAGCTTAGGACAGGCACGCAATCAGCCCCAGCATTTT.

This clone was seen just once. This chain links TRBV11-3 with TRBJ1-4; D perhaps matches TRBD1 (5 bases). Trimming took 5 bases from V and 2 from J, leaving 12 bases between them. Germline V gene lookup returns CDR1 SGHNT and CDR2 YENEEA. The CDR3 is 15 residues long. The CDR3 region is CASSLGGGTNEKLFF. CDR3 DNA sequence: TGTGCCAGCAGCCTCGGGGGAGGCACTAATGAAAAACTGTTTTTT.

The V call is TRBV5-1, the J call TRBJ2-1; 9 bases align to TRBD1. Looked up from germline, CDR1 is SGHRS and CDR2 is YFSETQ. The CDR3 consists of 15 residues. With V trimmed by 5 bases and J by 5 bases, 8 bases remained unmatched. This chain's CDR3 is CASRTTGGLNNEQFF. The CDR3 DNA is TGCGCCAGCAGAACGACAGGGGGTTTGAACAATGAGCAGTTCTTC.

The chain employs TRBV12-3 or TRBV12-4 and TRBJ2-2; D might be TRBD2 (5 bases). Trimming cost V 10 bases and J 4 bases, with 7 bases left between them. The CDR3 is made up of 11 amino acids. The DNA for the CDR3 is TGTGCCACCACTAGCACCGGGGAGCTGTTTTTT. The encoded protein is CATTSTGELFF.

This sequence joins TRBV6-5 and TRBJ1-5; D uncertain. The CDR3 is made up of 13 amino acids. The germline CDR1 and CDR2 sequences are MNHEY and SVGAGI. Between the trimmed V and J ends, which lost 4 bases and 3 bases, there was a span of 7 bases. DNA of the CDR3: TGTGCCAGCAGTTCAGGTTACAATCAGCCCCAGCATTTT. Amino acid sequence: CASSSGYNQPQHF.

The V gene is TRBV2, the J gene TRBJ2-5; 8 nucleotides align to TRBD2. This CDR3 region has 15 residues. J gave up 5 bases and V 6 bases, and 11 bases lay outside the gene matches. Germline V CDR1 and CDR2: SNHLY, FYNNEI. CDR3 sequence: CASRGLAGPQETQYF. As DNA, the CDR3 is TGTGCCAGCAGGGGTTTAGCGGGGCCCCAGGAGACCCAGTACTTC.

The J gene is TRBJ2-1, the V gene TRBV2; TRBD2 aligns across 11 bases. The V and J ends lost 4 bases and 15 bases, in that order; junction bases with no gene match: 8. The germline V gene has CDR1 SNHLY and CDR2 FYNNEI. The CDR3 is 13 residues long. CDR3 region: CASSVGLAEKRFF. DNA of the CDR3: TGTGCCAGCAGTGTGGGACTAGCGGAGAAGCGGTTCTTC.

This clone appeared once. The chain is built from TRBV6-6 and TRBJ1-1; D gene unclear. This CDR3 has 12 residues. From germline, CDR1 is MNHNY and CDR2 SVGAGI (reference sequence). V shed 2 bases and J shed 5 bases, with 6 bases lying between them. The CDR3 here is CASSYAGTEAFF. Here the CDR3 DNA reads TGTGCCAGCAGTTACGCGGGGACTGAAGCTTTCTTT.